Shown below are 22 T cell receptor beta chains from a single sample sequenced in a study of CD8+CD57+ T cells in acquired aplastic anemia. Researchers used genomic DNA as the template to profile TCR beta VDJ and CDR3. A single record per CDR3 protein comes from TCRdb applying MiXCR to the reads. The sample carries approximately 200,000 distinct CDR3 sequences, around three fifths recorded once. The sequenced sample consisted of sorted CD4+, CD8+, or CD8+CD57+ T cells (not recorded which) from PBMCs. These receptors all stem from a human donor with severe aplastic anemia or a healthy control (not recorded which).

The rearrangement uses TRBV5-1 and TRBJ1-2; weak D call: TRBD1 (5 bases). The CDR3 is made up of 13 amino acids. Trimming left V 4 bases short and J 5 bases short, with 12 bases between. The germline CDR1 and CDR2 sequences are SGHRS and YFSETQ. Here the CDR3 reads CASSVGTDYGYTF. The CDR3 coding sequence is TGCGCCAGCAGCGTCGGGACGGATTATGGCTACACCTTC.

The chain carries TRBV2 and TRBJ2-7; 9 bases line up with TRBD1. The CDR3 is 14 amino acids. The germline V gene has CDR1 SNHLY and CDR2 FYNNEI. V lost 10 bases and J lost 2; bases outside the gene matches: 9. The CDR3 loop reads CATTLGQGTYEQYF. The CDR3 DNA reads TGTGCCACCACACTGGGACAGGGCACCTACGAGCAGTACTTC.

This clonotype was seen at least ten times. This chain uses TRBV2 with TRBJ2-7, with D unclear. The CDR3 sequence is 17 residues long. The V end was cut by 2 bases, the J end by 2 bases, with 19 bases between. Germline CDR1 reads SNHLY; CDR2 reads FYNNEI. In DNA form, the CDR3 reads TGTGCCAGCAGTGAAAACCGGGCAGGCCGGTCCGCCTACGAGCAGTACTTC. It codes for CASSENRAGRSAYEQYF.

The rearrangement uses TRBV7-9 and TRBJ2-7; 7 nucleotides match TRBD1. The V gene end was trimmed by 2 bases and the J gene end by 0 bases; junction bases not matched to a gene: 4. The germline gives CDR1 SEHNR, CDR2 FQNEAQ (reference sequence). This CDR3 has 15 amino acids. DNA of the CDR3: TGTGCCAGCAGCTTAAGACAGGGACGCTCCTACGAGCAGTACTTC. Translating gives CASSLRQGRSYEQYF. The full variable domain, in which reference TRBV7-9 and TRBJ2-7 provide the parts outside the CDR3, is DTGVSQNPRHKITKRGQNVTFRCDPISEHNRLYWYRQTLGQGPEFLTYFQNEAQLEKSRLLSDRFSAERPKGSFSTLEIQRTEQGDSAMYLCASSLRQGRSYEQYFGPGTRLTVT.

V is TRBV24-1 and J is TRBJ1-2, with a tentative D call TRBD1 (5 bases). The CDR3 totals 16 residues. With 0 bases removed from V and 4 bases from J, the gap between germline ends came to 14 bases. Germline values: CDR1 KGHDR, CDR2 SFDVKD. Here the CDR3 reads CATSDLMARRGYGYTF. In DNA form, the CDR3 reads TGTGCCACCAGTGATTTGATGGCCCGGAGGGGCTATGGCTACACCTTC.

This clonotype was observed a few times. The rearrangement links TRBV25-1 to TRBJ1-1, with D unresolved. Looked up from germline, CDR1 is MGHDK and CDR2 is SYGVNS. V lost 2 bases and J lost 4, with 17 bases in between. This CDR3 is 16 amino acids long. The CDR3 protein is CASSETRVGRGTEAFF. In nucleotides, the CDR3 is TGTGCCAGCAGTGAAACAAGGGTAGGGCGGGGCACTGAAGCTTTCTTT.

J is TRBJ1-6 and V is TRBV7-9; D not resolved. The ends were cut back, 3 bases at V and 4 bases at J, with 7 bases in the middle. The length of the CDR3 is 14 residues. Germline values: CDR1 SEHNR, CDR2 FQNEAQ (reference sequence). The DNA of the CDR3 is TGTGCCAGCAGCTTGGAAGGTTATAATTCACCCCTCCACTTT. This encodes CASSLEGYNSPLHF.

This clonotype was seen a handful of times. One base away lies a much larger clone, so this may be a sequencing read error. This chain links TRBV20-1 with TRBJ1-1; 7 positions match TRBD1. V was pared by 5 bases and J by 0 bases, with 9 bases of the junction left unmatched. The CDR3 runs to 15 residues. Germline V gene data show CDR1 as DFQATT and CDR2 as SNEGSKA (reference sequence). This CDR3 is CSAQEKGQMNTEAFF. The CDR3 DNA is TGCAGTGCTCAAGAAAAGGGACAGATGAACACTGAAGCTTTCTTT.

At least ten counts were recorded for this clonotype. The chain recombines TRBV24-1 with TRBJ2-7; TRBD1 agrees at 8 bases. V was pared by 6 bases and J by 3 bases, with 3 bases of the junction left unmatched. From germline, CDR1 is KGHDR and CDR2 SFDVKD. The CDR3 runs 13 residues. DNA of the CDR3: TGTGCCACCAGTCCCGGACAGGGCTACGAGCAGTACTTC. This codes for CATSPGQGYEQYF.

DNA of the CDR3: TGTGCCAGCAGCGCAAGACAGGGGTACGAGCAGTACTTC. Translating gives CASSARQGYEQYF. The gene calls are TRBV2 and TRBJ2-7; TRBD1 aligns across 8 bases. CDR1 and CDR2 from the germline V gene are SNHLY and FYNNEI. This CDR3 is built from 13 residues. V lost 6 bases to trimming and J lost 4 bases; unmatched junction nucleotides: 5. Filled out from reference TRBV2 and TRBJ2-7, the complete variable domain reads EPEVTQTPSHQVTQMGQEVILRCVPISNHLYFYWYRQILGQKVEFLVSFYNNEISEKSEIFDDQFSVERPDGSNFTLKIRSTKLEDSAMYFCASSARQGYEQYFGPGTRLTVT.

This chain connects TRBV2 to TRBJ1-3; 7 bases map to TRBD1. This CDR3 region has 14 residues. Trimming removed 9 bases from V and 0 bases from J; junction bases left unmatched: 5. CDR1 is SNHLY and CDR2 is FYNNEI in the germline V gene. The CDR3 reads CARTTGNSGNTIYF. In DNA form, the CDR3 reads TGTGCCAGAACGACAGGGAACTCTGGAAACACCATATATTTT.

There are a few counts of this clonotype. The chain combines TRBV7-2 with TRBJ1-1; possibly TRBD1 for D (5 bases). Trimming left V 1 base short and J 1 base short, with 10 bases between. Germline assignment: CDR1 SGHTA and CDR2 FQGNSA. The CDR3 is made up of 15 amino acids. The CDR3 nucleotides read TGTGCCAGCAGCTTAGTTTTGACAGCGAACACTGAAGCTTTCTTT. Translated, it gives CASSLVLTANTEAFF.

This chain connects TRBV20-1 to TRBJ2-1, with D tentatively TRBD2 (6 bases). The CDR3 is made up of 15 amino acids. CDR1 and CDR2 from the germline V gene are DFQATT and SNEGSKA (reference sequence). Trimming pared 2 bases from V and 0 bases from J, leaving 11 bases between. The CDR3 loop reads CSARKEGSSYNEQFF. The DNA of the CDR3 is TGCAGTGCTAGAAAGGAGGGGAGCTCCTACAATGAGCAGTTCTTC.

This clonotype was counted a few times. V is TRBV7-2 and J is TRBJ1-5; 7 positions match TRBD1. The germline V gene has CDR1 SGHTA and CDR2 FQGNSA. J was trimmed by 4 bases and V by 10 bases; bases with no gene match: 13. The CDR3 sequence is 15 residues long. Written as DNA, the CDR3 is TGTGCCACCAGTGATGACAGGGAGTGGAATCAGCCCCAGCATTTT. Its translation: CATSDDREWNQPQHF.

This clonotype occurred a few times. The gene calls are TRBV9 and TRBJ1-3; the D is unclear. The V end lost 3 bases, the J end lost 0 bases, and 7 bases lay between the germline ends. Germline V gives CDR1 SGDLS, CDR2 YYNGEE. There are 14 residues in the CDR3. CDR3 DNA: TGTGCCAGCAGCGCCAGGAGCTCTGGAAACACCATATATTTT. It yields the protein CASSARSSGNTIYF.

This chain joins TRBV29-1 and TRBJ1-1; the D is unclear. CDR3 length: 13 residues. Trimming removed 1 base at V and 5 bases at J, with 11 bases between. Germline lookup yields CDR1 SQVTM and CDR2 ANQGSEA. This CDR3 reads CSVEGRATTEAFF. The CDR3 DNA is TGCAGCGTTGAAGGCCGGGCGACGACTGAAGCTTTCTTT.

V usage is TRBV7-8 and J usage is TRBJ1-1; D unclear. This CDR3 is 15 amino acids long. Trimming took 5 bases from V and 0 from J, leaving 13 bases between them. Germline assignment: CDR1 SGHVS and CDR2 FQNEAQ. CDR3 sequence (DNA): TGTGCCAGCAGCCCCCGGACGGCACTGAACACTGAAGCTTTCTTT. Translation: CASSPRTALNTEAFF.

Comment on this clonotype: The junction departs from germline at one end; a sequencing error may be responsible. The genes are TRBV7-3 and TRBJ2-1; either TRBD1 or TRBD2 may fit D (6 bases each). Germline loops: CDR1 SGHTA, CDR2 FQGTGA. The CDR3 loop spans 14 amino acids. The CDR3 DNA reads as TGTGCCAGCAGCTCCGTCGGAGGGGGTGGTGAGCAATTCTTC. Protein sequence: CASSSVGGGGEQFF.

The chain employs TRBV7-4 and TRBJ2-1, with unresolved D. Germline CDR1 and CDR2: SGHVT and SQSDAQ. The V end lost 6 bases, the J end lost 5 bases, and 11 bases lay between the germline ends. The length of the CDR3 is 13 residues. The CDR3 is CASRGPRNNEQFF. The DNA of the CDR3 is TGTGCCAGCAGAGGCCCCCGGAACAATGAGCAGTTCTTC.

CDR3 amino acids: CASSVGRGDQETQYF. The CDR3 DNA reads TGTGCCAGCAGTGTAGGTCGCGGGGACCAAGAGACCCAGTACTTC. V is TRBV2 and J is TRBJ2-5; tentatively, D is TRBD2 (6 bases). Germline-derived CDR1 and CDR2 are SNHLY and FYNNEI. V lost 4 bases and J 0 bases, leaving 12 bases between the germline ends. The CDR3 runs 15 residues.

This chain links TRBV20-1 with TRBJ2-3; 10 bases map to TRBD2. J lost 2 bases, V lost 0 bases, and 5 bases had no gene match. The germline V gene has CDR1 DFQATT and CDR2 SNEGSKA (reference sequence). The CDR3 loop spans 16 amino acids. Here the CDR3 DNA reads TGCAGTGCTAGAGAAATAGCGGGGGGACTCACAGATACGCAGTATTTT. This codes for CSAREIAGGLTDTQYF.

This clonotype has only one observation. CDR3 sequence: CASTNRGTGNTEAFF. CDR3 bases: TGTGCCAGTACCAATAGGGGGACAGGGAACACTGAAGCTTTCTTT. V is TRBV19 and J is TRBJ1-1; TRBD1 matches at 8 bases. This CDR3 contains 15 residues. The germline gives CDR1 LNHDA, CDR2 SQIVND (reference sequence). J was trimmed by 1 base and V by 7 bases; bases with no gene match: 8.